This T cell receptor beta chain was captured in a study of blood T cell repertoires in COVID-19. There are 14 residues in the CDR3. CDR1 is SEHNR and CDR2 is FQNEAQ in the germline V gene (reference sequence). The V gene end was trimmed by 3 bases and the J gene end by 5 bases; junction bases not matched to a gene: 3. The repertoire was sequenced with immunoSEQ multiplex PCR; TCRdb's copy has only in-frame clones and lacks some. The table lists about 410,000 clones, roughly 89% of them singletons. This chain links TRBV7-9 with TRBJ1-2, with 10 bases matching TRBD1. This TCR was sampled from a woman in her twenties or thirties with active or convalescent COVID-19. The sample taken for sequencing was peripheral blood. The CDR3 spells CASSLDRGLYGYTF. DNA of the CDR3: TGTGCCAGCAGCTTGGACAGGGGGTTGTATGGCTACACCTTC.